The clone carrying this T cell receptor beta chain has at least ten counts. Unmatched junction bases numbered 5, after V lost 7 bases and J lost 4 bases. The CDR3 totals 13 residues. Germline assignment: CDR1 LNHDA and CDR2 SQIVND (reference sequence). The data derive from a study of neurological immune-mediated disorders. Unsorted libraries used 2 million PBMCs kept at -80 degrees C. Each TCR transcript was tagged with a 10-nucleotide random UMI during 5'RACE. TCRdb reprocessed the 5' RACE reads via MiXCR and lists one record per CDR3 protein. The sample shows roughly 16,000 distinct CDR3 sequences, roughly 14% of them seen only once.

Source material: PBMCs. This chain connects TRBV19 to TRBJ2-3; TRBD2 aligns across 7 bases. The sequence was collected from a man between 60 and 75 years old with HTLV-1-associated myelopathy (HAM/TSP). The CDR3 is CASNGGGADTQYF. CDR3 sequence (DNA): TGTGCCAGTAACGGCGGGGGAGCAGATACGCAGTATTTT.